The clone carrying this T cell receptor beta chain was observed at least ten times. TCRdb called the 5' RACE reads again in MiXCR, with one record for every CDR3 protein. The sample shows 74,000 or so distinct CDR3 sequences, more than 9% of them seen only once. CDR3 length: 14 residues. The V end lost 6 bases, the J end lost 10 bases, and 19 bases lay between the germline ends. Germline V gene data show CDR1 as MDHEN and CDR2 as SYDVKM. This entry belongs to a study of early T cells in non-severe SARS-CoV-2 infection. Sequencing was done on a sample of whole blood. The genes are TRBV28 and TRBJ2-1, with a possible D match to TRBD2 (6 bases). The sequence was obtained from an adult who was a healthcare worker with PCR-confirmed SARS-CoV-2 infection or an uninfected control (not recorded which). CDR3 nucleotide sequence: TGTGCCAGCAGCCGGGACTCCCTAGCGACGGAGCAGTTCTTC. This translates into CASSRDSLATEQFF.